These 32 T cell receptor beta chains originate from one sample sequenced in a study of cytomegalovirus exposure and HLA in healthy donors. PCR employed 60 Vbeta and 13 Jbeta primers. Profiling relied on immunoSEQ multiplex PCR, and the TCRdb table lists in-frame clones only, not all of them. Among 150,000 to 180,000 clones listed, more than 75% were seen once. The sequencing sample was made of PBMCs. The source of these receptors is a man in his thirties or forties in good health and CMV-seropositive.

The gene calls are TRBV7-2 and TRBJ1-2; no clear D gene. CDR3 length: 13 residues. Germline V gives CDR1 SGHTA, CDR2 FQGNSA. V lost 3 bases to trimming and J lost 2 bases, with 7 bases between them. This CDR3 is CASSFDGNYGYTF. CDR3 bases: TGTGCCAGCAGCTTCGACGGGAACTATGGCTACACCTTC.

There are a few counts of this clone. V usage is TRBV6-5 and J usage is TRBJ2-2, with D uncertain. The CDR3 is 12 amino acids. V was pared by 4 bases and J by 7 bases, with 7 bases between. Germline V CDR1 and CDR2: MNHEY, SVGAGI. The CDR3 sequence is CASSFFYGELFF. CDR3 nucleotide sequence: TGTGCCAGCAGTTTCTTTTACGGGGAGCTGTTTTTT.

This chain joins TRBV2 and TRBJ2-3; 11 nucleotides align to TRBD2. The germline CDR1 and CDR2 sequences are SNHLY and FYNNEI. The CDR3 is 15 residues long. J lost 5 bases, V lost 6 bases, and 7 bases had no gene match. Here the CDR3 reads CASRPPGLAEDTQYF. CDR3 in DNA: TGTGCCAGCAGACCTCCGGGACTAGCGGAAGATACGCAGTATTTT.

This sequence joins TRBV19 and TRBJ2-7; a weak D match, TRBD1 (5 bases). V lost 1 base to trimming and J lost 6 bases, with 10 bases between them. Germline CDR1 reads LNHDA; CDR2 reads SQIVND (reference sequence). The CDR3 contains 13 residues. For the CDR3, the DNA is TGTGCCAGTAGTATAGTGGCAGGGCGCGAGCAGTACTTC. It translates to CASSIVAGREQYF.

The chain has TRBV4-1 and TRBJ2-1; D remains ambiguous. V lost 2 bases to trimming and J lost 3 bases, with 5 bases between them. The germline V gene has CDR1 MGHRA and CDR2 YSYEKL. The CDR3 is 13 residues long. CDR3 sequence (DNA): TGCGCCAGCAGCCAAATAGTCTACAATGAGCAGTTCTTC. It specifies CASSQIVYNEQFF.

The V gene is TRBV6-5, the J gene TRBJ2-7, with a possible D match to TRBD2 (5 bases). The V gene lost 6 bases and the J gene lost 2 bases, with 14 bases spanning the gap. This CDR3 region has 14 residues. The germline CDR1 and CDR2 sequences are MNHEY and SVGAGI. CDR3 sequence reads: CASSREKTTYEQYF. The DNA for the CDR3 is TGTGCCAGCAGCCGGGAAAAGACCACCTACGAGCAGTACTTC.

The chain joins TRBV5-4 to TRBJ2-3, with D possibly TRBD2 on 6 matching bases. This CDR3 comprises 12 residues. CDR1 SGHNT and CDR2 YYREEE come from the germline V gene (reference sequence). V was shortened by 1 base and J by 6 bases, with 6 bases between the two germline ends. CDR3 bases: TGTGCCAGCAGCTTGCGGGAGGATACGCAGTATTTT. Protein product: CASSLREDTQYF.

The chain has TRBV5-1 and TRBJ2-5; 7 positions match TRBD1. Germline CDR1 is SGHRS and CDR2 is YFSETQ. The CDR3 runs 12 residues. V lost 5 bases and J lost 5; bases outside the gene matches: 3. CDR3: CASSGQAETQYF. In DNA, the CDR3 is TGCGCCAGCAGTGGACAGGCGGAGACCCAGTACTTC.

This rearrangement joins TRBV19 to TRBJ2-5, with a possible D match to TRBD1 (5 bases). V gave up 4 bases and J gave up 2 bases, with 14 bases separating them. The CDR3 sequence is 15 residues long. Germline V CDR1 and CDR2: LNHDA, SQIVND (reference sequence). The DNA of the CDR3 is TGTGCCAGTAGTACCCGTGGGGCAGCGCAAGAGACCCAGTACTTC. It codes for CASSTRGAAQETQYF. The full variable domain, its missing parts supplied by reference TRBV19 and TRBJ2-5, is DGGITQSPKYLFRKEGQNVTLSCEQNLNHDAMYWYRQDPGQGLRLIYYSQIVNDFQKGDIAEGYSVSREKKESFPLTVTSAQKNPTAFYLCASSTRGAAQETQYFGPGTRLLVL.

V and J are TRBV2 and TRBJ2-5; D is possibly TRBD2 (5 bases). V lost 6 bases, J lost 4 bases, and 12 bases lay in between. Germline V gives CDR1 SNHLY, CDR2 FYNNEI. This CDR3 comprises 13 residues. CDR3 protein: CASRRGLTETQYF. As DNA, the CDR3 is TGTGCCAGCAGACGAGGACTGACAGAGACCCAGTACTTC.

V and J are TRBV6-5 and TRBJ2-5; 8 positions match TRBD1. The germline gives CDR1 MNHEY, CDR2 SVGAGI. V dropped 7 bases and J dropped 4; count of bases not matched to a gene: 5. CDR3 size: 13 residues. The CDR3 nucleotides read TGTGCCAGCAATAGACAGGGGTCAGAGACCCAGTACTTC. Protein: CASNRQGSETQYF.

V usage is TRBV19 and J usage is TRBJ1-2; D is possibly TRBD1 (5 bases). CDR1 LNHDA and CDR2 SQIVND come from the germline V gene (reference sequence). CDR3 size: 13 residues. Between the trimmed V and J ends, which lost 3 bases and 6 bases, there was a span of 11 bases. DNA for the CDR3: TGTGCCAGTAGTATTTCTCCAGGGAATGGCTACACCTTC. Its protein product is CASSISPGNGYTF. Using reference TRBV19 and TRBJ1-2 for the parts outside the CDR3, the full variable domain is DGGITQSPKYLFRKEGQNVTLSCEQNLNHDAMYWYRQDPGQGLRLIYYSQIVNDFQKGDIAEGYSVSREKKESFPLTVTSAQKNPTAFYLCASSISPGNGYTFGSGTRLTVV.

The chain carries TRBV7-2 and TRBJ2-3; 11 nucleotides line up with TRBD2. The CDR3 covers 15 residues. After removal of 6 bases from V and 8 bases from J, the junction contained 10 bases not matched to a gene. The germline V gene encodes CDR1 SGHTA and CDR2 FQGNSA. Here the CDR3 DNA reads TGTGCCAGCAGTTTTACTATACTAGCGGGAGTTACGCAGTATTTT. Translated: CASSFTILAGVTQYF.

The genes are TRBV18 and TRBJ2-1; TRBD1 aligns across 9 bases. Germline V gives CDR1 KGHSH, CDR2 LQKENI. CDR3 size: 12 residues. The V segment lost 5 bases and the J segment 10 bases; nucleotides outside the gene matches: 3. The CDR3 nucleotides are TGTGCCAGCTCAACGGGACAGGGAGAGCAGTTCTTC. Translated, it gives CASSTGQGEQFF.

The genes are TRBV28 and TRBJ2-7; D perhaps matches TRBD1 (5 bases). CDR1 and CDR2 from the germline V gene are MDHEN and SYDVKM. V lost 6 bases and J lost 0, with 15 bases in between. The length of the CDR3 is 15 residues. The CDR3 is CASSLHQGSSYEQYF. As DNA, the CDR3 is TGTGCCAGCAGCTTACATCAGGGCTCCTCCTACGAGCAGTACTTC.

The rearrangement uses TRBV2 and TRBJ2-1; 7 nucleotides align to TRBD1. After removal of 4 bases from V and 8 bases from J, the junction contained 11 bases not matched to a gene. The CDR3 covers 15 residues. Looked up from germline, CDR1 is SNHLY and CDR2 is FYNNEI. For the CDR3, the DNA is TGTGCCAGCAGTGTGACAGGGTTAGTTGGGGATGAGCAGTTCTTC. It specifies CASSVTGLVGDEQFF.

This clone was seen a single time. This chain joins TRBV19 and TRBJ2-1; TRBD2 agrees at 15 bases. CDR1 LNHDA and CDR2 SQIVND come from the germline V gene (reference sequence). With V trimmed by 6 bases and J by 15 bases, 9 bases remained unmatched. The CDR3 runs to 14 residues. CDR3: CASSLPGLAGGPFF. In DNA form, the CDR3 reads TGTGCCAGTAGCCTCCCGGGACTAGCGGGAGGTCCGTTCTTC.

The rearrangement links TRBV28 to TRBJ1-1; D may be TRBD1 (5 bases). The germline gives CDR1 MDHEN, CDR2 SYDVKM. V was shortened by 6 bases and J by 4 bases, with 18 bases between the two germline ends. The CDR3 length is 15 residues. CDR3 region: CASSPPGLGTTEAFF. CDR3 bases: TGTGCCAGCAGCCCACCGGGACTGGGAACCACTGAAGCTTTCTTT.

The chain has TRBV30 and TRBJ2-3, with D possibly being TRBD1 (5 bases). The V gene lost 4 bases and the J gene lost 7 bases, with 9 bases spanning the gap. The CDR3 has 11 residues. The V gene's germline CDR1 is GTSNPN and CDR2 SVGIG (reference sequence). CDR3 DNA: TGTGCCTGGACCTTGGGGCATACGCAGTATTTT. It translates to CAWTLGHTQYF.

The V call is TRBV9, the J call TRBJ2-7; D possibly corresponds to TRBD2 (7 bases). The CDR3 length is 15 residues. Deletions cut 2 bases from V and 5 bases from J, with 17 bases between. Germline V lookup: CDR1 SGDLS, CDR2 YYNGEE. The CDR3 DNA reads TGTGCCAGCAGCGTGAACATTAGGGGGGGGGACGAGCAGTACTTC. Its translation is CASSVNIRGGDEQYF.

The genes are TRBV5-4 and TRBJ2-1; tentatively, D is TRBD1 (5 bases). The CDR3 is 14 residues long. V was pared by 2 bases and J by 7 bases, with 13 bases between. Germline assignment: CDR1 SGHNT and CDR2 YYREEE (reference sequence). CDR3 nucleotide sequence: TGTGCCAGCAGCTTTGTGGGGCAAGGGAATGAGCAGTTCTTC. Protein sequence: CASSFVGQGNEQFF.

V is TRBV10-3 and J is TRBJ2-1, with a possible D match to TRBD1 (6 bases). Germline loops: CDR1 ENHRY, CDR2 SYGVKD. The CDR3 covers 13 residues. V was pared by 9 bases and J by 6 bases, with 15 bases between. CDR3 protein: CAIRRGDRNEQFF. The CDR3 nucleotides are TGTGCCATTCGCAGGGGCGACCGCAATGAGCAGTTCTTC.

This sequence joins TRBV2 and TRBJ2-2; TRBD1 agrees at 9 bases. Germline V gene sequence: CDR1 SNHLY, CDR2 FYNNEI. The CDR3 spans 18 residues. The V gene end was trimmed by 5 bases and the J gene end by 1 base; junction bases not matched to a gene: 11. CDR3 sequence: CASSSQQGANLNTGELFF. The CDR3 nucleotides read TGTGCCAGCAGTAGCCAACAGGGGGCCAACTTGAACACCGGGGAGCTGTTTTTT.

The chain employs TRBV30 and TRBJ1-1, with D possibly being TRBD1 (5 bases). The V end lost 4 bases, the J end lost 5 bases, and 14 bases lay between the germline ends. This CDR3 contains 13 residues. The germline CDR1 and CDR2 sequences are GTSNPN and SVGIG (reference sequence). CDR3: CAWNWDGGTEAFF. In DNA, the CDR3 is TGTGCCTGGAATTGGGACGGGGGGACTGAAGCTTTCTTT.

V gene TRBV4-2 combines with J gene TRBJ1-5; D is undetermined. This CDR3 has 13 amino acids. CDR1 is LGHNA, CDR2 YNFKEQ, per germline. V lost 1 base and J lost 8, with 9 bases in between. CDR3 nucleotides: TGTGCCAGCAGCCAAGGTTTTGTAGAGCCCCAGCATTTT. Its translation: CASSQGFVEPQHF.

This sequence joins TRBV2 and TRBJ1-3; 8 bases match TRBD1. There are 14 residues in the CDR3. V shed 6 bases and J 3 bases; nucleotides not matched to a gene: 4. CDR1 and CDR2 from the germline V gene are SNHLY and FYNNEI. CDR3: CASRRTGFGNTIYF. The CDR3 DNA sequence: TGTGCCAGCAGGAGGACAGGGTTTGGAAACACCATATATTTT. The complete variable domain, with remaining parts taken from reference TRBV2 and TRBJ1-3, reads EPEVTQTPSHQVTQMGQEVILRCVPISNHLYFYWYRQILGQKVEFLVSFYNNEISEKSEIFDDQFSVERPDGSNFTLKIRSTKLEDSAMYFCASRRTGFGNTIYFGEGSWLTVV.

The chain couples TRBV19 to TRBJ2-5; tentatively, D is TRBD2 (5 bases). The germline V and J ends were trimmed by 0 bases and 4 bases, with 15 bases remaining between them. Germline CDR1 and CDR2: LNHDA and SQIVND (reference sequence). The CDR3 covers 16 residues. CDR3 in DNA: TGTGCCAGTAGTATAGATGACACATTAGGAGGAGAGACCCAGTACTTC. Translating it yields CASSIDDTLGGETQYF.

This clone has only one observation. For the CDR3, the DNA is TGTGCCAGCAGCTCCCCCCCCGACATCCTCATGAACACTGAAGCTTTCTTT. Protein sequence: CASSSPPDILMNTEAFF. The gene calls are TRBV13 and TRBJ1-1; D not resolved. Germline V gene data show CDR1 as PRHDT and CDR2 as FYEKMQ (reference sequence). The V and J ends lost 4 bases and 0 bases respectively, with 18 bases between them. The CDR3 consists of 17 residues.

The V gene is TRBV7-6, the J gene TRBJ1-1; tentatively, D is TRBD1 (5 bases). V shed 5 bases and J shed 0 bases, with 16 bases lying between them. The CDR3 sequence is 16 residues long. Germline V gene sequence: CDR1 SGHVS, CDR2 FNYEAQ. The CDR3, as DNA: TGTGCCAGCAGCCTAGACGTTGGGGCCCTGAACACTGAAGCTTTCTTT. Its protein product is CASSLDVGALNTEAFF. The full variable domain, its missing parts supplied by reference TRBV7-6 and TRBJ1-1, is GAGVSQSPRYKVTKRGQDVALRCDPISGHVSLYWYRQALGQGPEFLTYFNYEAQQDKSGLPNDRFSAERPEGSISTLTIQRTEQRDSAMYRCASSLDVGALNTEAFFGQGTRLTVV.

This clone was observed a single time. The chain uses TRBV19 and TRBJ1-1, with 12 positions matching TRBD1. The CDR3 sequence is 15 residues long. Germline trimming cut 0 bases from V and 9 bases from J; bases unmatched to any gene: 5. The germline CDR1 and CDR2 sequences are LNHDA and SQIVND (reference sequence). CDR3 sequence: CASSIDRGQGAQAFF. In nucleotides, the CDR3 is TGTGCCAGTAGTATAGATCGGGGACAGGGGGCGCAAGCTTTCTTT. Filled out from reference TRBV19 and TRBJ1-1, the complete variable domain reads DGGITQSPKYLFRKEGQNVTLSCEQNLNHDAMYWYRQDPGQGLRLIYYSQIVNDFQKGDIAEGYSVSREKKESFPLTVTSAQKNPTAFYLCASSIDRGQGAQAFFGQGTRLTVV.

The V call is TRBV6-6, the J call TRBJ1-1; 7 nucleotides match TRBD1. The germline CDR1 and CDR2 sequences are MNHNY and SVGAGI (reference sequence). The CDR3 runs to 11 residues. J lost 7 bases, V lost 6 bases, and 2 bases had no gene match. The chain's CDR3 is CASSRQGEAFF. The CDR3 nucleotides read TGTGCCAGCAGCAGACAGGGTGAAGCTTTCTTT.

The chain employs TRBV28 and TRBJ2-4; 11 nucleotides match TRBD2. V trimming: 5 bases; J trimming: 2 bases; junction bases outside the gene matches: 2. The CDR3 runs to 15 residues. Germline lookup yields CDR1 MDHEN and CDR2 SYDVKM. CDR3 sequence reads: CASSRLAGSKNIQYF. As DNA, the CDR3 is TGTGCCAGCAGTCGACTAGCGGGATCCAAAAACATTCAGTACTTC. Full variable domain (remainder filled in from reference TRBV28 and TRBJ2-4): DVKVTQSSRYLVKRTGEKVFLECVQDMDHENMFWYRQDPGLGLRLIYFSYDVKMKEKGDIPEGYSVSREKKERFSLILESASTNQTSMYLCASSRLAGSKNIQYFGAGTRLSVL.